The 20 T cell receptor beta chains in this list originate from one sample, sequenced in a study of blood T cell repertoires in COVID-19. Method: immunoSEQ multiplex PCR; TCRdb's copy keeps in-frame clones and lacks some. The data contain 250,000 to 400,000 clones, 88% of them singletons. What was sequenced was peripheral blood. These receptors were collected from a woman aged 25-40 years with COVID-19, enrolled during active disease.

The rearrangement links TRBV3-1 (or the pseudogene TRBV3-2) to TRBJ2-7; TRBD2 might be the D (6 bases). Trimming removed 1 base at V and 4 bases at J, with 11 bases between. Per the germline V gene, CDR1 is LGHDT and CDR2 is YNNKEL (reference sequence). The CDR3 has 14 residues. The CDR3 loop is CASSQGVGGYEQYV. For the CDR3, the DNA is TGTGCCAGCAGCCAAGGCGTGGGGGGATACGAGCAGTACGTC.

CDR3 bases: TGTGCCAGCAGTTTTACAGGAGAGACCCAGTACTTC. Translation: CASSFTGETQYF. The chain has TRBV12-3 or TRBV12-4 and TRBJ2-5, with D possibly TRBD1 on 5 matching bases. Trimming left V 3 bases short and J 4 bases short, with 6 bases between. The CDR3 is 12 residues long.

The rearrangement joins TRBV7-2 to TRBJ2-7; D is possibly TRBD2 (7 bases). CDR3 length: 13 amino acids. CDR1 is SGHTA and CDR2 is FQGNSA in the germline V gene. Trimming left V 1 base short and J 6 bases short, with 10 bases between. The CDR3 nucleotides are TGTGCCAGCAGCTTAGTACGGGGGGCCGAGCAGTACTTC. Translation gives CASSLVRGAEQYF.

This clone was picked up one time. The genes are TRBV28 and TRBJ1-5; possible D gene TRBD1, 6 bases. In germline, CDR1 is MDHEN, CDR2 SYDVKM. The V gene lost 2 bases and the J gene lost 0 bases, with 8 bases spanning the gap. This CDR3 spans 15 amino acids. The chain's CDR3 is CASSLRTVSNQPQHF. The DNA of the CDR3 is TGTGCCAGCAGTTTACGGACAGTTAGCAATCAGCCCCAGCATTTT.

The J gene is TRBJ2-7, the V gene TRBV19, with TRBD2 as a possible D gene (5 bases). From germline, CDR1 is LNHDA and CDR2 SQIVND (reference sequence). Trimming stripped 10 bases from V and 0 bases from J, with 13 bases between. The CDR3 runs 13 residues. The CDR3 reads CATPTGSSYEQYV. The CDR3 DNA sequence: TGTGCCACCCCGACGGGGAGCTCCTACGAGCAGTACGTC.

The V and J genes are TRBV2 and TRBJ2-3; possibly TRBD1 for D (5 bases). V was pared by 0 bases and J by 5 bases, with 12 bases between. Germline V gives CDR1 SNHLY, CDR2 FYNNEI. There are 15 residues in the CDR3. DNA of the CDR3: TGTGCCAGCAGTGAAGCAAAGGGGTGGAAAGATACGCAGTATTTT. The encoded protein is CASSEAKGWKDTQYF.

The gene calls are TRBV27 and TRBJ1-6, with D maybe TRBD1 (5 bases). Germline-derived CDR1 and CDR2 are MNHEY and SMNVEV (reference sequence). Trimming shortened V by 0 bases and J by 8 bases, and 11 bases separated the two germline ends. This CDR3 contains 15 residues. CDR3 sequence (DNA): TGTGCCAGCAGTTTATCCTCGGACACGCATTCACCCCTCCACTTT. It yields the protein CASSLSSDTHSPLHF.

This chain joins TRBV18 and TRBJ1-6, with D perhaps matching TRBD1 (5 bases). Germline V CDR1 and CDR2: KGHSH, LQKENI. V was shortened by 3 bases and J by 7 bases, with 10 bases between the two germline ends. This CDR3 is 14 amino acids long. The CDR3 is CASSPTDGNSPLHF. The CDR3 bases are TGTGCCAGCTCACCGACAGACGGGAATTCACCCCTCCACTTT.

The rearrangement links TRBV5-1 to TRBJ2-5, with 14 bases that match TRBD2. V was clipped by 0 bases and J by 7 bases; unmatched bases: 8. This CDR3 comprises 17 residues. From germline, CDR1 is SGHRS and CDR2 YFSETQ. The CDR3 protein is CASSLGTSGGPSGTQYF. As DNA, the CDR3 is TGCGCCAGCAGCTTGGGGACTAGCGGGGGGCCCAGCGGGACCCAGTACTTC.

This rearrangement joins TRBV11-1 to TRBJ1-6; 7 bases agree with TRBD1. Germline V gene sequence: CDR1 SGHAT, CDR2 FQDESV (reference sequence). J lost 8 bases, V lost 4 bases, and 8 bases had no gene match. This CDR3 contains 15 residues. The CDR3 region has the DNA TGTGCCAGCAGCTACGCGACAGGGATCGATTCACCCCTCCACTTT. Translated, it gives CASSYATGIDSPLHF.

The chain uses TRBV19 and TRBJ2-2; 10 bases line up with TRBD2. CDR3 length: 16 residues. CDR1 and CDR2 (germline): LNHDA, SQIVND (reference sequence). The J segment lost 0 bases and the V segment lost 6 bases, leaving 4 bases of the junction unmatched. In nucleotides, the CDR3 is TGTGCCAGTAGGACCCTAGCGGGGGCGAACACCGGGGAGCTGTTTTTT. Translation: CASRTLAGANTGELFF.

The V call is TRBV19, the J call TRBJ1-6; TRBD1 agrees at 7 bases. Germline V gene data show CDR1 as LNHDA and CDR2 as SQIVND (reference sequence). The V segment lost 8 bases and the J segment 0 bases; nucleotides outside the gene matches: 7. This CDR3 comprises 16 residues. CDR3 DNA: TGTGCCAGTGGAGAGACAGGGAGCTCCTATAATTCACCCCTCCACTTT. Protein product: CASGETGSSYNSPLHF. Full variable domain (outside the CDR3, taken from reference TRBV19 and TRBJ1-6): DGGITQSPKYLFRKEGQNVTLSCEQNLNHDAMYWYRQDPGQGLRLIYYSQIVNDFQKGDIAEGYSVSREKKESFPLTVTSAQKNPTAFYLCASGETGSSYNSPLHFGNGTRLTVT.

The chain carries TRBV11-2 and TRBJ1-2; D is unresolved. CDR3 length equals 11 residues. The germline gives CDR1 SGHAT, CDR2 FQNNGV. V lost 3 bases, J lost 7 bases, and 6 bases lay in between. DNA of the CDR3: TGTGCCAGCAGCTTTAGAGGTGGCTACACCTTC. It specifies CASSFRGGYTF.

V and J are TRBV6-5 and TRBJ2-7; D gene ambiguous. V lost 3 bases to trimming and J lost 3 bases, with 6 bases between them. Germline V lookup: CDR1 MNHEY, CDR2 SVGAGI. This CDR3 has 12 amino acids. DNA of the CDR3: TGTGCCAGCAGTTATCCCGTCTACGAGCAGTACGTC. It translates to CASSYPVYEQYV.

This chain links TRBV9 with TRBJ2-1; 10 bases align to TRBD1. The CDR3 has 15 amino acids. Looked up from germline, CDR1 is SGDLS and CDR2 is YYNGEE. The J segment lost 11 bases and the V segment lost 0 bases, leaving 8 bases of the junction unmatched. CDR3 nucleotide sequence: TGTGCCAGCAGCGTAGGCTGGACAGGGGGAGGCAAGCAGTTCTTC. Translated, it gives CASSVGWTGGGKQFF.

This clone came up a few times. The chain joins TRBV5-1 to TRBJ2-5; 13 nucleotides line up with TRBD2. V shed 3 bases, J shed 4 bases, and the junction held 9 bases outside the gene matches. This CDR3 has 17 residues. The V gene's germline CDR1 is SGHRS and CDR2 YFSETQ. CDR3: CASSSTRLAGGGETQYF. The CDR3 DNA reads TGCGCCAGCAGCTCGACCCGACTAGCGGGGGGAGGAGAGACCCAGTACTTC.

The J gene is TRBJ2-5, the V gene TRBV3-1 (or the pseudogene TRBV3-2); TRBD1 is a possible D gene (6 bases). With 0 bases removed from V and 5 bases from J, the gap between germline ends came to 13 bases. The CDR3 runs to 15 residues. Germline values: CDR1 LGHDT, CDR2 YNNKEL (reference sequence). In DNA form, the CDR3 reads TGTGCCAGCAGCCAAGATGGGGGCCAAAGGGAGACCCAGTACTTC. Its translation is CASSQDGGQRETQYF.

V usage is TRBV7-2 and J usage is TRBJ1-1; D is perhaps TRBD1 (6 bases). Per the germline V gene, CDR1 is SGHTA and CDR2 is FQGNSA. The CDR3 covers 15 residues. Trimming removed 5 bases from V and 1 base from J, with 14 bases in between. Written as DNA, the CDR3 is TGTGCCAGCAGCCGGGGTACACAGGGGAACACTGAAGCTTTCTTT. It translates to CASSRGTQGNTEAFF. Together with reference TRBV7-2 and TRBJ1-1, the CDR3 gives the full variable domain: GAGVSQSPSNKVTEKGKDVELRCDPISGHTALYWYRQSLGQGLEFLIYFQGNSAPDKSGLPSDRFSAERTGGSVSTLTIQRTQQEDSAVYLCASSRGTQGNTEAFFGQGTRLTVV.

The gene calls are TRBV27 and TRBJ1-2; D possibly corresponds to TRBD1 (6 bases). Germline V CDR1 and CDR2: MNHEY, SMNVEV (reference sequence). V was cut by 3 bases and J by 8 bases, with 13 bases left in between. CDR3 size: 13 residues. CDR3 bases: TGTGCCAGCAGTTTTGGCAGGGGATGGGGCTACACCTTC. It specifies CASSFGRGWGYTF.

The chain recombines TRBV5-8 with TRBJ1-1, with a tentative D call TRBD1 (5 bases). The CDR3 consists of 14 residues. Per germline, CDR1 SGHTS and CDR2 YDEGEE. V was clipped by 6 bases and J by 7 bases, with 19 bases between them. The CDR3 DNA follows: TGTGCCAGCACCCCCCTACGGGGGGTTGTTGAAGCTTTCTTT. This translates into CASTPLRGVVEAFF.